Sequencing of this T cell receptor beta chain was carried out in a study of OX40 agonist ivuxolimab in advanced cancers. Study context: At doses from 0.01 to 10 mg/kg, patients were given intravenous ivuxolimab every 2 weeks. A diagnosis of hepatocellular carcinoma, melanoma, renal cell or head and neck cancer was present in dose-escalation patients. Notes on the study in general: Low normalized clonal expansion also occurred in some nonresponding patients.

This clone was observed once. The target antigen is unknown. Assay: immunoSEQ multiplex PCR; the TCRdb copy retains only in-frame clones and omits some. This sample has approximately 49,000 clones, with around 84% found just once. Germline V lookup: CDR1 SGHTA, CDR2 FQGTGA. Trimming pared 2 bases from V and 2 bases from J, leaving 18 bases between. The CDR3 has 17 amino acids. The TCR was taken from an adult with an advanced solid tumor such as melanoma, head and neck, liver or kidney cancer. The chain is built from TRBV7-3 and TRBJ1-2, with D hard to call. The sequenced sample was CD4+ or CD8+ T cells sorted from blood, obtained in a trial of the OX40 agonist ivuxolimab. CDR3 protein: CASSLYPRGGPNYGYTF. In nucleotides, the CDR3 is TGTGCCAGCAGCTTATATCCCCGGGGAGGTCCGAACTATGGCTACACCTTC.